This T cell receptor beta chain is from a study of regulatory T cells in long-lasting Graves disease. The time point denotes: persistent/refractory GD, antithyroid drugs over 5 years with positive TRAb. TCR sequences were obtained from RNA taken from PBMCs. The CDR3 extends over 15 amino acids. Germline CDR1 DFQATT, CDR2 SNEGSKA (reference sequence). J lost 5 bases, V lost 3 bases, and 7 bases had no gene match. Arm-PCR with iRepertoire HTBI primers amplified the CDR3 regions for these TCR beta libraries. TCRdb called the multiplex PCR reads again in MiXCR, with one record for every CDR3 protein. The sample includes over 250,000 distinct CDR3 sequences, 20% to 25% of them seen just once. Study observations and caveats: Tissue studied was limited to peripheral blood, excluding thyroid tissue. Owing to a sample size that was small, accuracy may have been reduced.

In its sample, this clonotype was seen many times. Antigen specificity is unknown. V usage is TRBV20-1 and J usage is TRBJ2-5; 12 nucleotides align to TRBD1. Sequenced here: peripheral blood mononuclear cells (PBMCs), sampled when the disease was refractory, from a patient treated with antithyroid drugs. The TCR sequence derives from a female donor with Graves disease. CDR3 sequence: CSARGQGAPQETQYF. CDR3 sequence (DNA): TGCAGTGCTAGGGGACAGGGGGCGCCTCAGGAGACCCAGTACTTC.